This T cell receptor (beta chain) derives from a study of kidney transplant recipient with SARS-CoV-2 infection. The CDR3 sequence is 17 residues long. Between the trimmed V and J ends, which lost 5 bases and 4 bases, there was a span of 23 bases. CDR1 is MNHGY, CDR2 SAAAGT, per germline. MiXCR, applied by TCRdb to the reads, yields one record per CDR3 protein. The sample includes 200,000 to 250,000 distinct CDR3 sequences, under 30% of them seen just once. The clonotype was recovered from a male patient aged 25-45 years who had COVID-19 and was a kidney transplant recipient. Some T cells may be transferred from the graft donor. The rearrangement joins TRBV6-8 to TRBJ1-2; D is undetermined. The starting material was a blood sample, obtained at baseline and on roughly day 110 from a kidney transplant recipient. CDR3 DNA sequence: TGTGCCAGCAGTCCCGAAGGACGCCCTAGAAAGGCCTATGGCTACACCTTC. Translating it yields CASSPEGRPRKAYGYTF.